This TCR beta chain was retrieved from a study of CD8+ T cells in alopecia areata. Findings of the study overall: Scalp data also include sequences from resident alphabeta T cells of normal skin. Lesional scalp, especially alopecia totalis/universalis, showed higher clonality than normal scalp. Shared TCR sequences were less clear between patients than in mice, possibly partly from HLA diversity.

This clone came up a few times. Antigen: not known. Following extraction, RNA underwent reverse transcription to cDNA, which served as the sequencing template. Here immunoSEQ multiplex PCR was the method, and the copy in TCRdb shows in-frame clones only, minus some. This sample has 100,000 to 130,000 clones, with approximately 61% found just once. Peripheral blood samples and lesional scalp punch biopsies were obtained from alopecia areata patients. The CDR3 runs 12 residues. Trimming left V 10 bases short and J 5 bases short, with 14 bases between. From germline, CDR1 is MNHEY and CDR2 SMNVEV (reference sequence).

Sample: NKG2D-low CD8+ T cells sorted from blood. The TCR sequence derives from a human donor with alopecia areata. This chain joins TRBV27 and TRBJ2-5; possibly TRBD2 for D (6 bases). The chain's CDR3 is CATGASAETQYF. The CDR3 DNA reads as TGTGCCACCGGGGCTAGCGCGGAGACCCAGTACTTC.